What follows describes a single T cell receptor beta chain. Antigen specificity is unknown. These data belong to a study of cytomegalovirus exposure and HLA in healthy donors. This CDR3 is built from 12 residues. V was clipped by 4 bases and J by 0 bases, with 6 bases between them. Germline CDR1 is SQVTM and CDR2 is ANQGSEA. Findings and caveats of the study: Specificity of a few CMV-associated chains for CMV antigens was verified in vitro. Listed as cytomegalovirus-associated were over 150 TCR beta chains. For most TCR sequences rarity was the rule, although some public TCRs occurred in many donors.

The donors were part of the validation cohort of around 110 subjects. That cohort was separate from the first cohort, which comprised 700 or so subjects. Produced via immunoSEQ multiplex PCR; TCRdb's table is partial and in-frame only. This table holds about 270,000 clones, approximately 83% found once. Specimen: PBMCs. The clonotype was recovered from a woman between 18 and 30 years old in good health and CMV-seronegative. The chain recombines TRBV29-1 with TRBJ2-5; no firm D call. The CDR3 DNA reads TGCAGCGTTGTTGAGTACCAAGAGACCCAGTACTTC. Its protein is CSVVEYQETQYF.